This T cell receptor (beta chain) was sequenced for a study of blood T cell repertoires in COVID-19. In the study overall: T cells, B-cell-depleted T cells, or PBMCs supplied cDNA or gDNA.

Authors' data handling: From reference gene primer amplification, estimates of nucleated cell counts were derived. Clones were read by immunoSEQ multiplex PCR, and TCRdb kept only the in-frame ones, dropping some. Clone size and the V and J calls come from that table; the DNA yielded D and trimming. This table holds about 260,000 clones, around 87% found once. V was pared by 1 base and J by 6 bases, with 6 bases of the junction left unmatched. Germline V CDR1 and CDR2: LNHNV, YYDKDF (reference sequence). The CDR3 extends over 15 amino acids. The chain employs TRBV15 and TRBJ1-2; 9 bases map to TRBD1. Specimen: peripheral blood. The TCR sequence derives from an older woman with COVID-19, enrolled during active disease. The CDR3 spells CATSRVSGTGNGYTF. CDR3 DNA: TGTGCCACCAGCAGAGTCTCGGGGACAGGGAATGGCTACACCTTC.